This paragraph covers one T cell receptor (beta chain) sequence. Its antigen is unknown. PCR involved 60 Vbeta and 13 Jbeta primers. Clones were read by immunoSEQ multiplex PCR, and TCRdb kept only the in-frame ones, dropping some. This table has some 98,000 clones, approximately 71% appearing once. The entry originates in a study of cytomegalovirus exposure and HLA in healthy donors. About the research overall: Earlier, roughly 180 million T cells were analyzed, and 95 million to 140 million unique TCR beta sequences were found among them. Genetic ancestry analysis placed over 75% of the 398 donors that were genotyped in the Caucasian-associated cluster.

Study results and limitations: By HLA locus, TCR association rates varied in a later analysis, with DRB1 showing the most and HLA-C the fewest. Most TCR beta V segments were productive about 90% or about 30% of the time in an earlier analysis.

V shed 4 bases and J shed 10 bases, with 13 bases lying between them. Germline lookup yields CDR1 SGHDT and CDR2 YYEEEE. The CDR3 is 12 residues long. The clonotype was recovered from a female donor in good health and CMV-seronegative. This chain uses TRBV5-6 with TRBJ2-3; D not resolved. Sequencing was carried out using PBMCs. The CDR3 nucleotides read TGTGCCAGCAGCCGATTGGGCATGGCGCAGTATTTT. It codes for CASSRLGMAQYF.